One sample yielded the 15 T cell receptor beta chains listed below, sequenced in a study of CD8+ T cells in alopecia areata. RNA was isolated and reverse transcribed to cDNA, the sequencing template. The method was immunoSEQ multiplex PCR; TCRdb's version includes in-frame clones alone and lacks a portion of them. This table holds about 250,000 clones, less than 80% found once. The sample consisted of CD4+ T cells sorted from blood, taken at week 0. Receptors were obtained from a human donor with alopecia areata.

The gene calls are TRBV4-1 and TRBJ1-4; maybe TRBD1 (5 bases). Per the germline V gene, CDR1 is MGHRA and CDR2 is YSYEKL. This CDR3 spans 14 amino acids. V was trimmed by 3 bases and J by 0 bases, leaving 5 bases between them. CDR3 protein: CASSHRATNEKLFF. The CDR3 nucleotides are TGCGCCAGCAGCCACAGGGCAACTAATGAAAAACTGTTTTTT.

A remark on this clone: Sequence at one end of the junction differs from germline and may be a read error. Additional DNA sequences in this sample encode the identical CDR3. CDR3 region: CASSETGGNQPQHF. CDR3 nucleotides: TGTGCCAGCAGTGAAACAGGGGGCAACCAGCCCCAGCATTTT. The chain couples TRBV25-1 to TRBJ1-5; TRBD1 agrees at 9 bases. This CDR3 region has 14 residues. The V gene's germline CDR1 is MGHDK and CDR2 SYGVNS. Complete variable domain (other parts from reference TRBV25-1 and TRBJ1-5): EADIYQTPRYLVIGTGKKITLECSQTMGHDKMYWYQQDPGMELHLIHYSYGVNSTEKGDLSSESTVSRIRTEHFPLTLESARPSHTSQYLCASSETGGNQPQHFGDGTRLSIL.

This clone came up once. The chain uses TRBV27 and TRBJ2-1; a weak D match, TRBD2 (5 bases). The CDR3 is 17 residues long. Germline V lookup: CDR1 MNHEY, CDR2 SMNVEV (reference sequence). Trimming removed 1 base from V and 6 bases from J, with 19 bases in between. CDR3 nucleotide sequence: TGTGCCAGCAGTTTATTCCCCCTGGGAGTTCTGGGCAATGAGCAGTTCTTC. This translates into CASSLFPLGVLGNEQFF.

The rearrangement links TRBV7-2 to TRBJ2-3; D perhaps matches TRBD2 (5 bases). Trimming took off 2 bases at V and 6 bases at J, with 6 bases between the two ends. The CDR3 covers 12 residues. Germline CDR1 reads SGHTA; CDR2 reads FQGNSA. CDR3 sequence: CASSLSGDTQYF. The DNA for the CDR3 is TGTGCCAGCAGCTTATCGGGGGATACGCAGTATTTT.

Here the CDR3 DNA reads TGTGCCAGCAGCTTGGGGACAGGGGGCGGCACCGGGGAGCTGTTTTTT. This gives the protein CASSLGTGGGTGELFF. The genes are TRBV11-2 and TRBJ2-2; 12 bases match TRBD1. Germline CDR1 SGHAT, CDR2 FQNNGV. The CDR3 has 16 amino acids. The ends lost 3 bases at V and 4 bases at J; junction bases unmatched: 3.

The chain employs TRBV2 and TRBJ1-1, with 8 bases lining up with TRBD1. With 4 bases clipped from V and 1 base from J, the junction kept 5 bases outside the gene matches. CDR1 and CDR2 from the germline V gene are SNHLY and FYNNEI. CDR3 length: 15 residues. DNA for the CDR3: TGTGCCAGCAGTGCCTTACAGGGGGGGAACACTGAAGCTTTCTTT. Residues: CASSALQGGNTEAFF.

The genes are TRBV14 and TRBJ2-5; D may be TRBD1 (6 bases). Germline loops: CDR1 SGHDN, CDR2 FVKESK. V shed 5 bases and J shed 5 bases, with 6 bases lying between them. The CDR3 sequence is 11 residues long. CDR3 nucleotide sequence: TGTGCCAGCAGCAGGGGGGAGACCCAGTACTTC. Residues: CASSRGETQYF. The entire variable domain, with the rest obtained from reference TRBV14 and TRBJ2-5, is as follows: EAGVTQFPSHSVIEKGQTVTLRCDPISGHDNLYWYRRVMGKEIKFLLHFVKESKQDESGMPNNRFLAERTGGTYSTLKVQPAELEDSGVYFCASSRGETQYFGPGTRLLVL.

The gene calls are TRBV7-3 and TRBJ1-1; 8 nucleotides match TRBD1. V lost 2 bases to trimming and J lost 2 bases; unmatched junction nucleotides: 7. Germline CDR1 and CDR2: SGHTA and FQGTGA. CDR3 length equals 16 residues. The CDR3 nucleotides are TGTGCCAGCAGCTTATTCGCTACAGGGGGAAACACTGAAGCTTTCTTT. This translates into CASSLFATGGNTEAFF.

This chain connects TRBV15 to TRBJ1-5, with TRBD1 identical over 7 bases. Germline-derived CDR1 and CDR2 are LNHNV and YYDKDF (reference sequence). Trimming at V came to 6 bases and at J to 6 bases, leaving 2 bases not matched to a gene. This CDR3 is 12 amino acids long. DNA for the CDR3: TGTGCCACCAGTACAGGGGTTCAGCCCCAGCATTTT. Translating it yields CATSTGVQPQHF. Full variable domain (rest looked up from reference TRBV15 and TRBJ1-5): DAMVIQNPRYQVTQFGKPVTLSCSQTLNHNVMYWYQQKSSQAPKLLFHYYDKDFNNEADTPDNFQSRRPNTSFCFLDIRSPGLGDTAMYLCATSTGVQPQHFGDGTRLSIL.

The chain links TRBV11-2 to TRBJ2-7; D is ambiguous. V lost 3 bases to trimming and J lost 1 base, with 1 base between them. CDR1 and CDR2 (germline): SGHAT, FQNNGV. The CDR3 length is 11 residues. The CDR3 reads CASSFSYEQYF. CDR3 bases: TGTGCCAGCAGCTTTTCCTACGAGCAGTACTTC.

This chain links TRBV30 with TRBJ1-6; D is undetermined. Trimming cost V 3 bases and J 7 bases, with 4 bases left between them. The germline V gene encodes CDR1 GTSNPN and CDR2 SVGIG (reference sequence). The CDR3 is 11 amino acids. The chain's CDR3 is CAWSANSPLHF. The DNA of the CDR3 is TGTGCCTGGAGCGCCAATTCACCCCTCCACTTT.

This chain uses TRBV2 with TRBJ2-7; 10 positions match TRBD1. Germline lookup yields CDR1 SNHLY and CDR2 FYNNEI. The CDR3 is 14 residues long. After removal of 11 bases from V and 5 bases from J, the junction contained 12 bases not matched to a gene. The CDR3 reads CAGGQGDLLNEQYF. CDR3 DNA sequence: TGTGCCGGTGGACAGGGGGACCTATTGAACGAGCAGTACTTC.

The J gene is TRBJ2-6, the V gene TRBV4-3, with D unresolved. The CDR3 loop spans 15 amino acids. The germline gives CDR1 LGHNA, CDR2 YSLEER. V lost 0 bases, J lost 2 bases, and 5 bases lay in between. Here the CDR3 DNA reads TGCGCCAGCAGCCAAGATTCACCTGGGGCCAACGTCCTGACTTTC. Protein product: CASSQDSPGANVLTF.

On this clone: The identical CDR3 is also encoded by other nucleotide sequences in the sample. The chain combines TRBV29-1 with TRBJ2-3; possibly TRBD2 for D (6 bases). The CDR3 has 10 residues. Germline CDR1 SQVTM, CDR2 ANQGSEA. Trimming removed 4 bases from V and 9 bases from J, with 8 bases in between. CDR3 nucleotide sequence: TGCAGCGTTGGGGGGGACACGCAGTATTTT. Residues: CSVGGDTQYF.

Concerning this clone: The same CDR3 is also encoded by other DNA sequences in this sample. The gene calls are TRBV29-1 and TRBJ1-1; possibly TRBD1 for D (5 bases). Germline CDR1 and CDR2: SQVTM and ANQGSEA. The CDR3 consists of 12 residues. The V end was cut by 6 bases, the J end by 1 base, with 9 bases between. CDR3 bases: TGCAGCGTCTCCCAGGGGAACACTGAAGCTTTCTTT. It encodes CSVSQGNTEAFF.